This entry features one TCR beta chain sequence. The data were obtained in a study of blood T cell repertoires in COVID-19. Study-level information: Sample material is recorded as cDNA or gDNA derived from T cells, B-cell-depleted T cells, or PBMCs.

In the study's own analysis: The authors estimated nucleated cell counts from reference gene primer amplification. Only in-frame clones appear in the TCRdb table, and some are missing; sequencing was by immunoSEQ multiplex PCR. V and J calls and clone size are as listed in that table; D and trimming were resolved from the DNA. The sample yields 68,000 or so clones, more than 70% seen once. Per the germline V gene, CDR1 is SQVTM and CDR2 is ANQGSEA. V was clipped by 6 bases and J by 4 bases, with 18 bases between them. This CDR3 comprises 14 residues. The chain uses TRBV29-1 and TRBJ1-2, with D perhaps matching TRBD1 (5 bases). The sequence derives from a man aged 45 to 65 with acute or convalescent COVID-19. Sample: peripheral blood. CDR3 amino acids: CSVGLRDLFYGYTF. CDR3 in DNA: TGCAGCGTGGGACTCCGGGACCTCTTCTATGGCTACACCTTC.